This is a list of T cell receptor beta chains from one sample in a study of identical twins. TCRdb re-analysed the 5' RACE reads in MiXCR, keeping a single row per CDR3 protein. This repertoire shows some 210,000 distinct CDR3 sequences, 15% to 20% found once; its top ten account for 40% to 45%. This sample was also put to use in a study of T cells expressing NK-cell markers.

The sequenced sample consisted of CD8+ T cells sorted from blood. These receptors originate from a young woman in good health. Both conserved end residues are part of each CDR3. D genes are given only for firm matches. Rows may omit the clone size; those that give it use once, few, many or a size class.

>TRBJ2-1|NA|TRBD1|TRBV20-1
CSARDLGQGNNEQFF
TGCAGTGCTAGAGATCTGGGACAGGGGAACAATGAGCAGTTCTTC
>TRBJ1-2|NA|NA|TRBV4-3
CASSQDWSQGLAF
TGCGCCAGCAGCCAAGACTGGAGTCAGGGGTTAGCCTTC
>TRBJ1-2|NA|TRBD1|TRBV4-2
CASSTPGTAFGYTF
TGTGCCAGCAGCACCCCCGGGACAGCCTTTGGCTACACCTTC
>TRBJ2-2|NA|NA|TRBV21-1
CASSTQAGPSNTGELFF
TGTGCCAGCAGCACACAAGCGGGACCTTCGAACACCGGGGAGCTGTTTTTT
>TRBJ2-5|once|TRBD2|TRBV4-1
CASSQGSGNRLETQYF
TGCGCCAGCAGCCAAGGTAGCGGGAACCGATTGGAGACCCAGTACTTC
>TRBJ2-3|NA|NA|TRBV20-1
CSARGDTQYF
TGCAGTGCTAGAGGAGATACGCAGTATTTT
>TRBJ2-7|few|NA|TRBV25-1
CASGDPRSSYEQYF
TGTGCCAGCGGGGACCCACGCTCCTCCTACGAGCAGTACTTC
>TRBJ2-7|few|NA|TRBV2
CASSETQDGYEQYF
TGTGCCAGCAGTGAAACGCAGGATGGGTACGAGCAGTACTTC
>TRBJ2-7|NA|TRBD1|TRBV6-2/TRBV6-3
CASSFQGGLKVGEQYF
TGTGCCAGCAGTTTCCAAGGGGGCCTAAAAGTCGGCGAGCAGTACTTC
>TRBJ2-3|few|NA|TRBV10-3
CAISESVREPHF
TGTGCCATCAGTGAGTCGGTTCGGGAGCCGCATTTT
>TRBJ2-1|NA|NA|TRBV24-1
CATSDFQGNEQFF
TGTGCCACCAGTGATTTTCAGGGGAATGAGCAGTTCTTC
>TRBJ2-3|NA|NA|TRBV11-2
CASSDWTDTQYF
TGTGCCAGCAGCGACTGGACAGATACGCAGTATTTT
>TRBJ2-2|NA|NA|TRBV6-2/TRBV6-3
CASSPGATGELFF
TGTGCCAGCAGCCCCGGGGCAACCGGGGAGCTGTTTTTT
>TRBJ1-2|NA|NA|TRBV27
CASSFVGNYGYTF
TGTGCCAGCAGTTTCGTGGGTAACTATGGCTACACCTTC
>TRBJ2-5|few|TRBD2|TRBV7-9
CASSVLLAGGKETQYF
TGTGCCAGCAGCGTACTCCTAGCGGGGGGAAAAGAGACCCAGTACTTC
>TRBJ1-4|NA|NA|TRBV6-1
CASSHTGLDEKLFF
TGTGCCAGCAGCCACACAGGGCTAGATGAAAAACTGTTTTTT
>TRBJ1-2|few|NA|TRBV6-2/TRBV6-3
CASSYEGGHGYTF
TGTGCCAGCAGTTACGAGGGAGGGCATGGCTACACCTTC
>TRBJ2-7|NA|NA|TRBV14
CASSLESAYEQYF
TGTGCCAGCAGCCTCGAAAGCGCCTACGAGCAGTACTTC
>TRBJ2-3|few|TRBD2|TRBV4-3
CASSPIRAGGPSGDTQYF
TGCGCCAGCAGCCCTATCAGAGCGGGAGGGCCCTCTGGTGATACGCAGTATTTT
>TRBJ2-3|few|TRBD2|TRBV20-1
CSARPREESTDTQYF
TGCAGTGCTAGACCGCGGGAGGAGAGCACAGATACGCAGTATTTT
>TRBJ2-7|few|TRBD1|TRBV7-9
CASSPRTGAIYEQYF
TGTGCCAGCAGCCCGCGGACAGGGGCCATTTACGAGCAGTACTTC
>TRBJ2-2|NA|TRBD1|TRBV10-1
CASSEYLPGGSEENTGELFF
TGCGCCAGCAGTGAGTATTTACCAGGGGGCAGTGAAGAAAACACCGGGGAGCTGTTTTTT
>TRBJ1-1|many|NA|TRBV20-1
CSARADGRNTEAFF
TGCAGTGCTAGAGCAGACGGACGGAACACTGAAGCTTTCTTT
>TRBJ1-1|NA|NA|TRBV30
CAWSRNTEAFF
TGTGCCTGGAGCCGGAACACTGAAGCTTTCTTT
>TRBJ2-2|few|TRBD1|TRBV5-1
CASSVSQGGTGELFF
TGCGCCAGCAGCGTCTCACAGGGGGGCACCGGGGAGCTGTTTTTT
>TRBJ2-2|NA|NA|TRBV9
CASSVQGVPGELFF
TGTGCCAGCAGCGTCCAAGGTGTGCCCGGGGAGCTGTTTTTT
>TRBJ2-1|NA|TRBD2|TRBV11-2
CASSRLAGGLYNEQFF
TGTGCCAGCAGCAGACTAGCGGGGGGGCTGTACAATGAGCAGTTCTTC
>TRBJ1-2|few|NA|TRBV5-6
CASSLDLNGYTF
TGTGCCAGCAGCTTGGACCTGAATGGCTACACCTTC
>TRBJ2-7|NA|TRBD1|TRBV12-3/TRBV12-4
CASSVTGTGYEQYF
TGTGCCAGCAGTGTAACCGGGACAGGCTACGAGCAGTACTTC
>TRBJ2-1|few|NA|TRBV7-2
CASSLTFNEQFF
TGTGCCAGCAGCTTAACGTTCAATGAGCAGTTCTTC
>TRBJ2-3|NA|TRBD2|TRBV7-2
CATLGASGFTDTQYF
TGTGCCACCCTAGGGGCTAGCGGGTTTACAGATACGCAGTATTTT
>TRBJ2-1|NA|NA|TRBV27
CASSRTELNEQFF
TGTGCCAGCAGCCGGACAGAGCTCAATGAGCAGTTCTTC
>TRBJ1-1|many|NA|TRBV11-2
CASSFGRGTEAFF
TGTGCCAGCAGCTTTGGCAGGGGCACTGAAGCTTTCTTT
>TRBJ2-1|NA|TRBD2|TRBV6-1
CASNVAGVYNEQFF
TGTGCCAGCAATGTAGCGGGGGTCTACAATGAGCAGTTCTTC
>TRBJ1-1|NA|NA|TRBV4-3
CASSQSLGEYTEAFF
TGCGCCAGCAGCCAATCTCTTGGAGAGTACACTGAAGCTTTCTTT
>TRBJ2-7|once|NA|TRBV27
CASSLSRTSPVEQYF
TGTGCCAGCAGTTTATCCCGGACGTCGCCAGTCGAGCAGTACTTC
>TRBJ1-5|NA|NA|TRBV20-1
CSAREWGRGNQPQHF
TGCAGTGCTAGAGAGTGGGGGCGGGGTAATCAGCCCCAGCATTTT
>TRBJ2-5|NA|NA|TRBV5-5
CASSWGQHPQETQYF
TGTGCCAGCAGTTGGGGACAACACCCCCAAGAGACCCAGTACTTC
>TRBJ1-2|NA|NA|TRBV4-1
CASSQDPLAQGHGYTF
TGCGCCAGCAGCCAAGATCCCCTGGCCCAGGGACATGGCTACACCTTC
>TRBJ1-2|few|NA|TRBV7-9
CASSLEPGANYGYTF
TGTGCCAGCAGCCTGGAGCCAGGGGCTAACTATGGCTACACCTTC
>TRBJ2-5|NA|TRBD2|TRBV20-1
CSAWTSGLQETQYF
TGCAGTGCCTGGACTAGCGGGCTCCAAGAGACCCAGTACTTC
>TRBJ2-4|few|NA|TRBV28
CASSFNRVDIQYF
TGTGCCAGCAGTTTTAACAGGGTAGACATTCAGTACTTC
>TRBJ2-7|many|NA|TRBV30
CAFLDVYEQYF
TGTGCCTTCCTGGACGTCTACGAGCAGTACTTC
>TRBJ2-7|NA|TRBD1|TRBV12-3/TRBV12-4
CASSWGTGVVYEQYF
TGTGCCAGCAGTTGGGGGACAGGGGTGGTTTACGAGCAGTACTTC
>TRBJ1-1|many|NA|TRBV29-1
CSVEGIQGRGTEAFF
TGCAGCGTTGAAGGGATACAGGGTAGGGGCACTGAAGCTTTCTTT